This T cell receptor beta chain was recorded in a study of early T cells in non-severe SARS-CoV-2 infection. The junction had 8 bases not matched to a gene; V was cut back by 5 bases and J by 2 bases. Germline assignment: CDR1 DFQATT and CDR2 SNEGSKA (reference sequence). The CDR3 has 14 residues. TCRdb reanalysed the 5' RACE reads using MiXCR and keeps one entry per CDR3 protein. This sample yields tens of thousands of distinct CDR3 sequences, of which about 12% are seen a single time; 4.4% belongs to the top ten. This clonotype appeared a few times. Sequences were derived from whole blood, sampled at baseline. This receptor was identified in an adult who was a healthcare worker with PCR-confirmed SARS-CoV-2 infection or an uninfected control (not recorded which). This sequence joins TRBV20-1 and TRBJ1-1; the match to TRBD1 covers 7 bases. The CDR3 sequence: CSASPTGSNTEAFF. The CDR3, as DNA: TGCAGTGCTTCTCCGACAGGGAGCAACACTGAAGCTTTCTTT.